This T cell receptor (beta chain) was sequenced for a study of T cells after yellow fever vaccination. General study findings and limits: Within the sorted memory subsets, almost all vaccine-responding clonotypes could not be detected on day 0. Booster samples showed a return of most primary-vaccination clones (under 98% CD4, 88% CD8).

5'RACE template switching generated TCR cDNA, adding a universal primer site and UMIs. TCRdb called the 5' RACE reads again in MiXCR, with one record for every CDR3 protein. The data hold 46,000 or so distinct CDR3 sequences, with around 6.4% observed a single time. This clonotype came up many times. Per germline, CDR1 SGHTA and CDR2 FQGNSA. CDR3 size: 16 residues. V gave up 3 bases and J gave up 3 bases, with 16 bases separating them. The receptor comes from a young man who received the YFV17D yellow fever vaccine. The input for sequencing was PBMCs, either bulk or a sorted T-cell subset (CD4+, CD8+, memory, or dextramer-sorted; not recorded which), taken 45 days after the yellow fever booster vaccination. V usage is TRBV7-2 and J usage is TRBJ2-3; D possibly matches TRBD1 or TRBD2 (6 bases each). The CDR3 DNA follows: TGTGCCAGCAGCTTGGGGGGCGCCTCGTATACAGATACGCAGTATTTT. Its protein product is CASSLGGASYTDTQYF. The entire variable domain, with the rest obtained from reference TRBV7-2 and TRBJ2-3, is as follows: GAGVSQSPSNKVTEKGKDVELRCDPISGHTALYWYRQSLGQGLEFLIYFQGNSAPDKSGLPSDRFSAERTGGSVSTLTIQRTQQEDSAVYLCASSLGGASYTDTQYFGPGTRLTVL.